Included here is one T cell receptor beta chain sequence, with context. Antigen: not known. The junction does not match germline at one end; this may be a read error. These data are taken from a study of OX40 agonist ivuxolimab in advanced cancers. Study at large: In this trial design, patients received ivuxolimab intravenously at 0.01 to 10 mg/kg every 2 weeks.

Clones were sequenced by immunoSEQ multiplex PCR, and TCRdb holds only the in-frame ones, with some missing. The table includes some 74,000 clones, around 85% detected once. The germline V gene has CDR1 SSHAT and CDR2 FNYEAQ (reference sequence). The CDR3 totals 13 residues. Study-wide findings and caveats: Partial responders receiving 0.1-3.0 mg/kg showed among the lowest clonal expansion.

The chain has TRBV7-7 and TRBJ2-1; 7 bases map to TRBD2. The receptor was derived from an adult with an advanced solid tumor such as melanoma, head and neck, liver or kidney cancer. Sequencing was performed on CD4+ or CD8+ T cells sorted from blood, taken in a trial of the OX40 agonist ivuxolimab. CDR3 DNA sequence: TGTGCTAGCAGCTTAGGCGGGGGCAATGAGCAGTTCTTC. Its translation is CASSLGGGNEQFF.